Here is one TCR beta chain with its context. What it binds is unknown. Following culture for about 11 days, CD4+ T cells were isolated. These data belong to a study of vaccination effects on CD4 cells after COVID-19. V was cut by 0 bases and J by 0 bases, with 10 bases left in between. Germline values: CDR1 SGHRS, CDR2 YFSETQ. There are 16 residues in the CDR3. The table came from immunoSEQ multiplex PCR; TCRdb's copy has only in-frame clones and leaves some out. The sample includes around 40,000 clones, approximately 67% of them seen just once. This sample comprised CD4+ T cells from PBMCs cultured without peptide, obtained before COVID-19 vaccination. V and J are TRBV5-1 and TRBJ1-5; maybe TRBD1 (5 bases). The sequence derives from a human donor who received a COVID-19 vaccine. The DNA of the CDR3 is TGCGCCAGCAGCTTGGGAGCAGGGAATAGCAATCAGCCCCAGCATTTT. The encoded protein is CASSLGAGNSNQPQHF.